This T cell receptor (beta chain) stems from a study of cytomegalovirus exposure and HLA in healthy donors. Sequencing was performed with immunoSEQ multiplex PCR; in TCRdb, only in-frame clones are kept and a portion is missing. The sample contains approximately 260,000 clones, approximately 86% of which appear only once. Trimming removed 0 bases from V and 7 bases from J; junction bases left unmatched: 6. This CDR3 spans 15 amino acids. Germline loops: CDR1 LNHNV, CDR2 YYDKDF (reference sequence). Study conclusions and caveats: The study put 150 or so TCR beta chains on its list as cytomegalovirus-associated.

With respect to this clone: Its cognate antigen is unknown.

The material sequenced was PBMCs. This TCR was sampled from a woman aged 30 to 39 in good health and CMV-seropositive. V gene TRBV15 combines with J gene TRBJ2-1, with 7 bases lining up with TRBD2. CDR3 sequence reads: CATSRDFTGRNEQFF. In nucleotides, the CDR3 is TGTGCCACCAGCAGAGATTTCACCGGGAGGAATGAGCAGTTCTTC.